This T cell receptor (beta chain) stems from a study of blood T cells in healthy people across ages. The CDR3 has 18 amino acids. Next came a second PCR, run for about 7 to 12 cycles, which used a sample-barcoded 5' primer along with a J-beta primer mix. TCRdb re-derived calls from the 5' RACE reads in MiXCR, one entry per CDR3 protein. Of 500,000 to 650,000 distinct CDR3 sequences detected, about 28% appear once; the ten largest clones hold approximately 3.6%. This clonotype was picked up one time. At one end, the junction sequence differs from germline, possibly due to a read error. This sample was also put to use in a study of T cells of mothers and their children. Per that paper: Pairs that are related and pairs that are unrelated have TCR recombination output shaped similarly by thymic selection.

The material sequenced was blood. The chain carries TRBV12-3 or TRBV12-4 and TRBJ2-1, with 9 bases matching TRBD2. The clonotype comes from a boy between 2 and 10 years old in good health. The CDR3 sequence: CASSFLSRGRASRDEQFF. The CDR3 DNA is TGTGCCAGCAGTTTCCTCTCCCGCGGGAGGGCCAGTCGCGATGAGCAATTCTTC.